The 10 T cell receptor beta chains below all came from one sample that was sequenced in a study of T cells in women clearing cervical HPV infection. Profiling relied on immunoSEQ multiplex PCR, and the TCRdb table lists in-frame clones only, not all of them. The sample totals 30,000 to 40,000 clones. What was sequenced was blood buffy coat. These TCRs come from a woman between 18 and 70 years old with a cervical HPV16 infection that either progressed to CIN3+ or cleared (not recorded which).

About this clone itself: The missing CDR3 end, 3 residues past where the read stops, is filled in from the germline J gene. V is TRBV5-1 and J is TRBJ2-3, with D perhaps being TRBD1 or TRBD2 (7 bases each). The CDR3 contains 18 residues. V was trimmed by 4 bases and J by 0 bases, leaving 21 bases between them. In germline, CDR1 is SGHRS, CDR2 YFSETQ. CDR3 protein: CASSPGNRGGGSTDTQYF. The part of the CDR3 DNA that was read is TGCGCCAGCAGCCCAGGGAACAGGGGAGGGGGCAGCACAGATACG.

Details on this clone: Read data end 3 residues before the CDR3 end; the end is taken from the germline J gene. The chain carries TRBV5-4 and TRBJ2-7, with a weak D call TRBD1 (8 bases). V gave up 1 base and J gave up 6 bases, with 14 bases separating them. Germline V CDR1 and CDR2: SGHNT, YYREEE (reference sequence). The CDR3 has 14 residues. The CDR3 reads CASSLNHRGGEQYF. The sequenced part of the CDR3 DNA is TGTGCCAGCAGCTTGAATCACAGGGGGGGCGAG.

With respect to this clone: The CDR3 goes on 3 residues after the read ends, and that part is filled in from the germline J gene. The chain carries TRBV19 and TRBJ1-2; 11 positions agree with TRBD1. There are 15 residues in the CDR3. The germline V gene has CDR1 LNHDA and CDR2 SQIVND (reference sequence). This CDR3 is CASSITGTGGYDYTF. The sequenced part of the CDR3 DNA is TGTGCCAGTAGTATAACCGGGACAGGGGGTTACGAC.

CDR3 sequence: CSVVLANTGELFF. The CDR3 DNA, read in part, is TGCAGCGTTGTTCTAGCGAACACCGGGGAG. The rearrangement joins TRBV29-1 to TRBJ2-2, with no clear D. The observed sequence ends 3 residues before the CDR3 terminus, with the missing tail filled in from the germline J gene. V was shortened by 4 bases and J by 0 bases, with 6 bases between the two germline ends. This CDR3 is built from 13 residues. CDR1 SQVTM and CDR2 ANQGSEA come from the germline V gene.

A word on this clone: The DNA ends 3 residues before the CDR3 does, and the rest of the CDR3 is filled in from the germline J gene. The rearrangement joins TRBV20-1 to TRBJ1-4, with D tentatively TRBD1 (6 bases). The ends were cut back, 5 bases at V and 8 bases at J, with 12 bases in the middle. The germline gives CDR1 DFQATT, CDR2 SNEGSKA (reference sequence). CDR3 size: 12 residues. CDR3 residues: CSAQGLEEKLFF. The CDR3 bases that were read are TGCAGTGCTCAGGGGTTAGAAGAAAAA.

Concerning this clone itself: The read finishes 3 residues shy of the CDR3 end, and the germline J gene is used to complete it. The V and J genes are TRBV27 and TRBJ2-4, with 10 positions matching TRBD2. CDR3 length: 17 residues. The germline V gene has CDR1 MNHEY and CDR2 SMNVEV (reference sequence). V trimming: 4 bases; J trimming: 0 bases; junction bases outside the gene matches: 6. The part of the CDR3 DNA that was read is TGTGCCAGCAGTTCTCTAGCGGGGGTACTAGCCAAAAACATT. It is translated as CASSSLAGVLAKNI. The whole CDR3 protein reads CASSSLAGVLAKNIQYF.

As concerns this clone: An end of the junction differs from the germline gene, which may be a read error. The covered CDR3 bases are TGCGCCAGCAGCCAGGGACAGGGGTGGAACACTGAA. Protein product: CASSQGQGWNTE. The entire CDR3 protein is CASSQGQGWNTEAFF. The V and J genes are TRBV4-2 and TRBJ1-1; TRBD1 agrees at 10 bases. Read data end 3 residues before the CDR3 end; the end is taken from the germline J gene. This CDR3 is 15 amino acids long. Germline V gene sequence: CDR1 LGHNA, CDR2 YNFKEQ.

Points on this clone: The read ends 3 residues before the CDR3 terminus; that terminus is restored from the germline J gene. The chain joins TRBV19 to TRBJ1-2; 8 bases agree with TRBD1. The J segment lost 3 bases and the V segment lost 8 bases, leaving 5 bases of the junction unmatched. Germline V lookup: CDR1 LNHDA, CDR2 SQIVND (reference sequence). The CDR3 covers 13 residues. The sequenced part of the CDR3 DNA is TGTGCCAGTGGGGAACAGGGGGACTATGGC. Residues: CASGEQGDYG. The whole CDR3 protein is CASGEQGDYGYTF.

On this clone itself: The CDR3 end is not reached by the read, which stops 3 residues before it; the germline J gene fills it in. This sequence joins TRBV23-1 and TRBJ2-2, with D perhaps given as TRBD1 or TRBD2 (7 bases each). TRBV23-1 is given ORF status, its function remaining uncertain. The CDR3 covers 17 residues. This chain's CDR3 is CASSQLTGRATNEKLFF. The sequenced CDR3 bases are TGCGCCAGCAGTCAATTGACAGGGAGGGCAACTAATGAAAAG.

Details on this clone: The read ends 3 residues early relative to the CDR3; the germline J gene fills the gap. The gene calls are TRBV9 and TRBJ2-7, with 7 bases matching TRBD1. CDR3 size: 15 residues. Trimming took 0 bases from V and 3 from J; bases not matched to a gene: 6. Germline CDR1 reads SGDLS; CDR2 reads YYNGEE. CDR3 loop: CASSVDGTDFYEQYF. CDR3 DNA, as far as it was read: TGTGCCAGCAGCGTAGACGGGACAGACTTCTACGAG.